A selection of T cell receptor beta chains follows, all from one sample in a study of T cell responses to AZD1222 COVID-19 vaccine. Data came from immunoSEQ multiplex PCR; TCRdb stores just in-frame clones and leaves some out. The sample carries about 80,000 clones, around 90% recorded once. The sample consisted of peripheral blood, taken 28 days after the second AZD1222 dose. These receptors were taken from an adult who received the AZD1222 COVID-19 vaccine. CDR3s include the opening cysteine and the closing phenylalanine or tryptophan. Fields, in order: J gene, D gene, clone size, V gene, CDR3 protein, CDR3 DNA. A D gene is named only where the DNA matches it firmly. Size tells how often a clone was seen (once, few, many) or the class of an expanded clone, and some rows leave it out.

J gene: TRBJ2-5
D gene: NA
clone size: NA
V gene: TRBV6-5
CDR3 protein: CASSYSTPQETQYF
CDR3 DNA: TGTGCCAGCAGTTACTCGACTCCTCAAGAGACCCAGTACTTC

J gene: TRBJ2-7
D gene: TRBD2
clone size: NA
V gene: TRBV3-1/TRBV3-2
CDR3 protein: CASSHSGTSGSYEQYF
CDR3 DNA: TGTGCCAGCAGCCATTCCGGGACTAGCGGCTCCTACGAGCAGTACTTC

J gene: TRBJ1-6
D gene: NA
clone size: NA
V gene: TRBV5-6
CDR3 protein: CASSTGTLGSPLHF
CDR3 DNA: TGTGCCAGCAGCACCGGGACCTTGGGTTCACCCCTCCACTTT

J gene: TRBJ2-2
D gene: NA
clone size: NA
V gene: TRBV28
CDR3 protein: CASSFVTLGTGELFF
CDR3 DNA: TGTGCCAGCAGTTTTGTCACACTGGGCACCGGGGAGCTGTTTTTT

J gene: TRBJ1-3
D gene: TRBD1
clone size: NA
V gene: TRBV2
CDR3 protein: CASSEQGEGGNTIYF
CDR3 DNA: TGTGCCAGCAGTGAACAGGGGGAAGGTGGAAACACCATATATTTT

J gene: TRBJ1-1
D gene: TRBD1
clone size: NA
V gene: TRBV7-9
CDR3 protein: CASSRTTGLTTEAFF
CDR3 DNA: TGTGCCAGCAGCCGGACGACAGGGCTGACCACTGAAGCTTTCTTT

J gene: TRBJ2-5
D gene: NA
clone size: once
V gene: TRBV6-5
CDR3 protein: CASGYETQYF
CDR3 DNA: TGTGCCAGCGGATACGAGACCCAGTACTTC

J gene: TRBJ2-3
D gene: NA
clone size: NA
V gene: TRBV5-6
CDR3 protein: CASSLRGYTDTQYF
CDR3 DNA: TGTGCCAGCAGCTTGAGGGGTTACACAGATACGCAGTATTTT

J gene: TRBJ1-1
D gene: NA
clone size: once
V gene: TRBV6-5
CDR3 protein: CASSSWAISGNTEAFF
CDR3 DNA: TGTGCCAGCAGTTCCTGGGCCATATCAGGAAACACTGAAGCTTTCTTT

J gene: TRBJ2-5
D gene: NA
clone size: NA
V gene: TRBV10-3
CDR3 protein: CAISSTEQETQYF
CDR3 DNA: TGTGCCATCAGTTCGACAGAACAAGAGACCCAGTACTTC

J gene: TRBJ2-7
D gene: TRBD1
clone size: NA
V gene: TRBV11-2
CDR3 protein: CASSPTGGGEQYF
CDR3 DNA: TGTGCCAGCAGTCCGACAGGGGGTGGGGAGCAGTACTTC

J gene: TRBJ1-5
D gene: NA
clone size: NA
V gene: TRBV10-2
CDR3 protein: CASTEGRGSNQPQHF
CDR3 DNA: TGCGCCAGCACGGAGGGTCGGGGCAGCAATCAGCCCCAGCATTTT

J gene: TRBJ1-1
D gene: NA
clone size: NA
V gene: TRBV7-9
CDR3 protein: CASSLALTGNLGAFF
CDR3 DNA: TGTGCCAGCAGCTTAGCCCTAACAGGTAACCTAGGAGCTTTCTTT

J gene: TRBJ1-5
D gene: NA
clone size: NA
V gene: TRBV30
CDR3 protein: CAWSGIPGQPQHF
CDR3 DNA: TGTGCCTGGAGCGGAATTCCGGGCCAGCCCCAGCATTTT

J gene: TRBJ2-5
D gene: NA
clone size: once
V gene: TRBV9
CDR3 protein: CARFRVTQETQYF
CDR3 DNA: TGTGCCAGATTTAGGGTTACACAAGAGACCCAGTACTTC

J gene: TRBJ2-7
D gene: NA
clone size: NA
V gene: TRBV4-2
CDR3 protein: CASSQDGGLGYEQYF
CDR3 DNA: TGTGCCAGCAGCCAAGATGGGGGATTGGGTTACGAGCAGTACTTC

J gene: TRBJ2-2
D gene: NA
clone size: NA
V gene: TRBV6-5
CDR3 protein: CASRSDGRNTGELFF
CDR3 DNA: TGTGCCAGCAGGTCGGACGGTAGGAACACCGGGGAGCTGTTTTTT

J gene: TRBJ1-5
D gene: TRBD1
clone size: NA
V gene: TRBV29-1
CDR3 protein: CSVGDRGLGQPQHF
CDR3 DNA: TGCAGCGTTGGGGACAGGGGGTTGGGTCAGCCCCAGCATTTT

J gene: TRBJ1-2
D gene: TRBD1
clone size: NA
V gene: TRBV4-3
CDR3 protein: CASSRTGGEGYTF
CDR3 DNA: TGCGCCAGCAGCCGGACAGGGGGAGAAGGCTACACCTTC

J gene: TRBJ1-1
D gene: NA
clone size: NA
V gene: TRBV6-2/TRBV6-3
CDR3 protein: CASRPASGTENTEAFF
CDR3 DNA: TGTGCCAGCAGGCCTGCCTCCGGGACGGAGAACACTGAAGCTTTCTTT

J gene: TRBJ1-2
D gene: NA
clone size: NA
V gene: TRBV5-1
CDR3 protein: CASSFTGGREVYGYTF
CDR3 DNA: TGCGCCAGCAGCTTCACGGGGGGCAGGGAAGTCTATGGCTACACCTTC

J gene: TRBJ2-1
D gene: TRBD2
clone size: few
V gene: TRBV2
CDR3 protein: CASKREAGVYNEQFF
CDR3 DNA: TGTGCCAGCAAGCGAGAAGCGGGAGTCTACAATGAGCAGTTCTTC

J gene: TRBJ2-2
D gene: TRBD2
clone size: NA
V gene: TRBV29-1
CDR3 protein: CSVDTGLAGGNTGELFF
CDR3 DNA: TGCAGCGTCGACACCGGACTAGCGGGAGGGAACACCGGGGAGCTGTTTTTT

J gene: TRBJ1-4
D gene: NA
clone size: once
V gene: TRBV27
CDR3 protein: CASRTSEFGKLFF
CDR3 DNA: TGTGCCAGCAGGACATCGGAGTTTGGAAAACTGTTTTTT

J gene: TRBJ2-6
D gene: NA
clone size: NA
V gene: TRBV4-1
CDR3 protein: CASSHSGQRLSGANVLTF
CDR3 DNA: TGCGCCAGCAGCCATTCCGGACAGAGACTCTCTGGGGCCAACGTCCTGACTTTC

J gene: TRBJ2-7
D gene: NA
clone size: NA
V gene: TRBV28
CDR3 protein: CAGQTGRGTLGTWEQYF
CDR3 DNA: TGTGCCGGGCAAACAGGTCGGGGGACTTTAGGGACTTGGGAGCAGTACTTC

J gene: TRBJ2-1
D gene: NA
clone size: few
V gene: TRBV18
CDR3 protein: CASQESNEQFF
CDR3 DNA: TGTGCCAGCCAGGAGTCCAATGAGCAGTTCTTC

J gene: TRBJ2-2
D gene: TRBD2
clone size: NA
V gene: TRBV7-8
CDR3 protein: CASSFSGKGGELFF
CDR3 DNA: TGTGCCAGCAGCTTTAGCGGGAAAGGCGGGGAGCTGTTTTTT

J gene: TRBJ2-7
D gene: NA
clone size: once
V gene: TRBV6-5
CDR3 protein: CASGGLLSYEQYF
CDR3 DNA: TGTGCCAGCGGCGGACTTCTCTCCTACGAGCAGTACTTC

J gene: TRBJ1-5
D gene: TRBD1
clone size: NA
V gene: TRBV18
CDR3 protein: CASSLDRSNQPQHF
CDR3 DNA: TGTGCCAGCTCACTGGACAGGAGCAATCAGCCCCAGCATTTT

J gene: TRBJ1-4
D gene: TRBD1
clone size: NA
V gene: TRBV5-4
CDR3 protein: CASSRQGSNEKLFF
CDR3 DNA: TGTGCCAGCAGCCGACAGGGAAGCAATGAAAAACTGTTTTTT

J gene: TRBJ2-5
D gene: NA
clone size: NA
V gene: TRBV5-6
CDR3 protein: CASSLRLTQETQYF
CDR3 DNA: TGTGCCAGCAGCTTGCGTCTAACACAAGAGACCCAGTACTTC

J gene: TRBJ2-5
D gene: TRBD2
clone size: NA
V gene: TRBV30
CDR3 protein: CAWSPTPSTSGRETQYF
CDR3 DNA: TGTGCCTGGAGTCCGACCCCCTCGACTAGCGGGAGAGAGACCCAGTACTTC

J gene: TRBJ1-3
D gene: NA
clone size: once
V gene: TRBV6-6
CDR3 protein: CASSYNSGNTIYF
CDR3 DNA: TGTGCCAGCAGTTACAACTCTGGAAACACCATATATTTT

J gene: TRBJ1-2
D gene: NA
clone size: NA
V gene: TRBV3-1/TRBV3-2
CDR3 protein: CASSQGRQAKDF
CDR3 DNA: TGTGCCAGCAGCCAAGGCAGACAGGCGAAGGACTTC

J gene: TRBJ2-2
D gene: NA
clone size: NA
V gene: TRBV3-1/TRBV3-2
CDR3 protein: CASSRQGGAGELFF
CDR3 DNA: TGTGCCAGCAGCAGACAAGGAGGTGCAGGGGAGCTGTTTTTT

J gene: TRBJ2-1
D gene: TRBD2
clone size: few
V gene: TRBV10-3
CDR3 protein: CAIRDSGRLYNEQFF
CDR3 DNA: TGTGCCATCAGGGACAGCGGGAGGCTCTACAATGAGCAGTTCTTC

J gene: TRBJ2-1
D gene: TRBD2
clone size: NA
V gene: TRBV9
CDR3 protein: CASSVLAGVYNEQFF
CDR3 DNA: TGTGCCAGCAGCGTCCTAGCGGGAGTCTACAATGAGCAGTTCTTC

J gene: TRBJ2-1
D gene: NA
clone size: NA
V gene: TRBV29-1
CDR3 protein: CSGGLHEQFF
CDR3 DNA: TGCAGCGGCGGGTTACATGAGCAGTTCTTC

J gene: TRBJ2-2
D gene: NA
clone size: NA
V gene: TRBV24-1
CDR3 protein: CATRTSGTGELFF
CDR3 DNA: TGTGCCACCAGAACTTCAGGGACCGGGGAGCTGTTTTTT

J gene: TRBJ1-1
D gene: NA
clone size: NA
V gene: TRBV6-5
CDR3 protein: CASSYRDIVRTEAFF
CDR3 DNA: TGTGCCAGCAGTTACAGGGACATTGTTCGGACTGAAGCTTTCTTT

J gene: TRBJ1-6
D gene: NA
clone size: NA
V gene: TRBV5-4
CDR3 protein: CASSLDSNSPLHF
CDR3 DNA: TGTGCCAGCAGCTTAGACAGTAATTCACCCCTCCACTTT

J gene: TRBJ2-7
D gene: TRBD1
clone size: NA
V gene: TRBV3-1/TRBV3-2
CDR3 protein: CASGQGGSAAEQYF
CDR3 DNA: TGTGCCAGCGGACAGGGGGGCTCGGCGGCCGAGCAGTACTTC

J gene: TRBJ1-2
D gene: NA
clone size: NA
V gene: TRBV3-1/TRBV3-2
CDR3 protein: CASSQLTPHGYTF
CDR3 DNA: TGTGCCAGCAGTCAGCTGACCCCCCATGGCTACACCTTC

J gene: TRBJ1-4
D gene: NA
clone size: few
V gene: TRBV19
CDR3 protein: CASSTTGGANEKLFF
CDR3 DNA: TGTGCCAGTAGTACCACAGGTGGGGCTAATGAAAAACTGTTTTTT

J gene: TRBJ1-3
D gene: NA
clone size: NA
V gene: TRBV21-1
CDR3 protein: CASSKRGQVYLSGNTIYF
CDR3 DNA: TGTGCCAGCAGCAAAAGGGGGCAGGTCTACCTCTCTGGAAACACCATATATTTT

J gene: TRBJ1-1
D gene: NA
clone size: NA
V gene: TRBV3-1/TRBV3-2
CDR3 protein: CASSQGGGAEAFF
CDR3 DNA: TGTGCCAGCAGCCAAGGCGGAGGGGCTGAAGCTTTCTTT

J gene: TRBJ2-7
D gene: TRBD1
clone size: NA
V gene: TRBV11-2
CDR3 protein: CASSLVQGFYEQYF
CDR3 DNA: TGTGCCAGCAGCTTAGTACAGGGGTTTTACGAGCAGTACTTC

J gene: TRBJ1-1
D gene: NA
clone size: NA
V gene: TRBV11-3
CDR3 protein: CASSLGGLNTEAFF
CDR3 DNA: TGTGCCAGCAGCTTAGGAGGGCTGAACACTGAAGCTTTCTTT

J gene: TRBJ1-6
D gene: NA
clone size: NA
V gene: TRBV24-1
CDR3 protein: CATRDRDNSPLHF
CDR3 DNA: TGTGCCACCAGGGACAGAGATAATTCACCCCTCCACTTT

J gene: TRBJ2-7
D gene: TRBD1
clone size: few
V gene: TRBV5-5
CDR3 protein: CASSPDRLLSYEQYF
CDR3 DNA: TGTGCCAGCAGCCCGGACAGGCTATTATCCTACGAGCAGTACTTC

J gene: TRBJ2-3
D gene: NA
clone size: NA
V gene: TRBV19
CDR3 protein: CASSFYTDTQYF
CDR3 DNA: TGTGCCAGTAGTTTCTACACAGATACGCAGTATTTT

J gene: TRBJ2-7
D gene: NA
clone size: NA
V gene: TRBV19
CDR3 protein: CASSIRGYEQYF
CDR3 DNA: TGTGCCAGTAGTATAAGGGGATACGAGCAGTACTTC

J gene: TRBJ2-3
D gene: NA
clone size: NA
V gene: TRBV6-5
CDR3 protein: CASSRDLSTDTQYF
CDR3 DNA: TGTGCCAGCTCTCGAGATCTTAGCACAGATACGCAGTATTTT